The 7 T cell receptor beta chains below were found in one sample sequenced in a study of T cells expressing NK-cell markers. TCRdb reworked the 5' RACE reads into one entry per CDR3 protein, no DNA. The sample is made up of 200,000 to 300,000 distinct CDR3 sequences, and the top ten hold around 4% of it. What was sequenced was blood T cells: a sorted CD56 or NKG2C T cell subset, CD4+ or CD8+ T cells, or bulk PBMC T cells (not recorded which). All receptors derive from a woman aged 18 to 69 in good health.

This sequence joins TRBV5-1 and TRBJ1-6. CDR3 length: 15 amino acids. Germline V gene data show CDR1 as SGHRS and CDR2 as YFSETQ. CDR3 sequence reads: CASRPDGEMHSPLHF. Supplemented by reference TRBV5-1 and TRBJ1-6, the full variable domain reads KAGVTQTPRYLIKTRGQQVTLSCSPISGHRSVSWYQQTPGQGLQFLFEYFSETQRNKGNFPGRFSGRQFSNSRSEMNVSTLELGDSALYLCASRPDGEMHSPLHFGNGTRLTVT.

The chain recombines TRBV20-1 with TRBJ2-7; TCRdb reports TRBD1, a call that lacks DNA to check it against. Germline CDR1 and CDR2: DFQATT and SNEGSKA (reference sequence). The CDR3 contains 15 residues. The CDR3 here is CSAPPGGGLSYEQYF.

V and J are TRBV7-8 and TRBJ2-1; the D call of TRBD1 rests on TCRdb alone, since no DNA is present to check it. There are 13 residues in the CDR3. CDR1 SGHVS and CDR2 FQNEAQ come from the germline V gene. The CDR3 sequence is CASSLDGGPEQFF. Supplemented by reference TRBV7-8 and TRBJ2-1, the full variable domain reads GAGVSQSPRYKVAKRGQDVALRCDPISGHVSLFWYQQALGQGPEFLTYFQNEAQLDKSGLPSDRFFAERPEGSVSTLKIQRTQQEDSAVYLCASSLDGGPEQFFGPGTRLTVL.

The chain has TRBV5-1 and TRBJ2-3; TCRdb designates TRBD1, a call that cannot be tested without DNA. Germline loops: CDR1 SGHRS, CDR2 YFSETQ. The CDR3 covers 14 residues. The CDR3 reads CASSFGTGLDTQYF.

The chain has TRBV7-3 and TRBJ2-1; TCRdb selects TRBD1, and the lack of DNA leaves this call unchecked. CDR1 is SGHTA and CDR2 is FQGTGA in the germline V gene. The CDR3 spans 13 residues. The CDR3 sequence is CASSPDRINEQFF.

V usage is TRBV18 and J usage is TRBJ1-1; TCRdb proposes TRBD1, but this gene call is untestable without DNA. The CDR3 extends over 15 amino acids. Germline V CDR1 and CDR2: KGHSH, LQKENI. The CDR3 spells CASSRRDTKNTEAFF.

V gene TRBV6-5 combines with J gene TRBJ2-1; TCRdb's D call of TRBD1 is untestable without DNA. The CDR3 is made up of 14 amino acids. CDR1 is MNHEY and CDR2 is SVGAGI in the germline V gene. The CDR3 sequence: CASSLEQDYNEQFF.